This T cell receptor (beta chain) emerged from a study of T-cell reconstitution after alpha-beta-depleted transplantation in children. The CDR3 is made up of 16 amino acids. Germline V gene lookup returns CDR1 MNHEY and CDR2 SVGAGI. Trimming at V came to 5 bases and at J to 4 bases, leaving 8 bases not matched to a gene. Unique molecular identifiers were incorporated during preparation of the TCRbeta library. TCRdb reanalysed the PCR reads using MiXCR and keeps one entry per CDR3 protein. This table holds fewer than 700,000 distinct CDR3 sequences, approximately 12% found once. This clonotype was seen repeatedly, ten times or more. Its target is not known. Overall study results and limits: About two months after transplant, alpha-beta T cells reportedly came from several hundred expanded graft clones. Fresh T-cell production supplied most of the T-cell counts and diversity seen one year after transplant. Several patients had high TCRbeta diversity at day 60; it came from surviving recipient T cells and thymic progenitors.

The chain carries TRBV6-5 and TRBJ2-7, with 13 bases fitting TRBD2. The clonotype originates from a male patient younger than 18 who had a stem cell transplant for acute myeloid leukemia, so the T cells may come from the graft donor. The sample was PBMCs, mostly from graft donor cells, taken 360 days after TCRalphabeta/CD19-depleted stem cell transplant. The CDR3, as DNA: TGTGCCAGCAGTCTCGGACTAGCGGGAGTCGTATACGAGCAGTACTTC. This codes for CASSLGLAGVVYEQYF.